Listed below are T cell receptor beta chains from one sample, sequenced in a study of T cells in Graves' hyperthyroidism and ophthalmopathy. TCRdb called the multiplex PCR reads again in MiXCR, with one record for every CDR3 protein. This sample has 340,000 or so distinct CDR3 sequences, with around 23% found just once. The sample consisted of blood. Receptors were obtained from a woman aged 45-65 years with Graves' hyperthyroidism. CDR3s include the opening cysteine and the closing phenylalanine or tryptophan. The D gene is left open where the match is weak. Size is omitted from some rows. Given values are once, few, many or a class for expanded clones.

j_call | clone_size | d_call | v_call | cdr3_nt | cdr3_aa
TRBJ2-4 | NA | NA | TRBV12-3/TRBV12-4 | TGTGCCAGCAGTTCCTCAGGCCCAAACATTCAGTACTTC | CASSSSGPNIQYF
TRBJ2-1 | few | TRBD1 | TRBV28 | TGTGCCAGCAGTAAGCTACCGGGACAGGTCCCGCTCTTC | CASSKLPGQVPLF
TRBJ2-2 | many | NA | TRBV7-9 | TGTGCCAGCAGCTTAGCCTGGAACACCGGGGAGCTGTTTTTT | CASSLAWNTGELFF
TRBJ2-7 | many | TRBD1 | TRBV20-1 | TGCAGTGCTAGAGAAGGGACAGGACGCTACGAGCAGTACTTC | CSAREGTGRYEQYF
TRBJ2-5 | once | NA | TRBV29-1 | TGCAGCGTTCGGGGGGCGGTGGAGACCCAGTACTTC | CSVRGAVETQYF
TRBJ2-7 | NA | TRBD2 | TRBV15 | TGTGCCACCAGCAGGGCAGCGGGACCGTCGCACGAGCAGTACTTC | CATSRAAGPSHEQYF
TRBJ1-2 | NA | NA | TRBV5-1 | TGCGCCAGCAGGTCCGTGACAGGAACCGGCTATGGCTACACCTTC | CASRSVTGTGYGYTF
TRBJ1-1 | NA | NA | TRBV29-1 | TGCAGCGTTGAAGGCAGGACGGCCGTGAAGACTGAAGCTTTCTTT | CSVEGRTAVKTEAFF
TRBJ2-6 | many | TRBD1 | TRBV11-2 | TGTGCCAGCAGCCCGACAGGGCCTGGGGCCAACGTCCTGACTTTC | CASSPTGPGANVLTF
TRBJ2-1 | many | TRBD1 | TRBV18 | TGTGCCAGCTCACCGGGGACAGGAGACAATGAGCAGTTCTTC | CASSPGTGDNEQFF
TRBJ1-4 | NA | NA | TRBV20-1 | TGCAGTGCCCTCCGGGAGGGGGTAAACGAAAAACTGTTTTTT | CSALREGVNEKLFF
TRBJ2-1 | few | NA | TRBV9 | TGTGCCAGCAGCACGGGGGTTCTCAGCTCCTACAATGAGCAGTTCTTC | CASSTGVLSSYNEQFF
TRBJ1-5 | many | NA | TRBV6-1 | TGTGCCAGCAGTGAACAGGGATTTGGCAATCAGCCCCAGCATTTT | CASSEQGFGNQPQHF
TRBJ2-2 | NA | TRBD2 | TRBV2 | TGTGCCAGTAGTCTGTTAGCGGGAGACACCGGGGAGCTGTCTTTT | CASSLLAGDTGELSF
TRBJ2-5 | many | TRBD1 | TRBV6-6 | TGTGCCAGCAGTTACGACAGGGGGCGCGGGGAGACCCAGTACTTC | CASSYDRGRGETQYF
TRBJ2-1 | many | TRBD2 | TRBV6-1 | TGTGCCAGCAGTGTAGAGCGGGGGGACTCTTACAATGAGCAGTTCTTC | CASSVERGDSYNEQFF
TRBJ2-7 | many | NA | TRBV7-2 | TGTGCCAGCAGCCACGGGACCGTCTACGAGCAGTACTTC | CASSHGTVYEQYF
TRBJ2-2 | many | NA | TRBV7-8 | TGTGCCAGCAGCTTGGACATCCTGAACACCGGGGAGCTGTTTTTT | CASSLDILNTGELFF
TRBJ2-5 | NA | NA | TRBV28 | TGTGCCAGCAGGGGGGGTGGAAAGGAGACCCAGTACTTC | CASRGGGKETQYF
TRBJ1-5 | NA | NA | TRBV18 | TGTGCCAGCTCACCACCAATGGTTAGGGGCACTCAGCCCCAGCATTTT | CASSPPMVRGTQPQHF
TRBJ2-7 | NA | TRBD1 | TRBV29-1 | TGCAGCGTCGCCGGGACAGGGGACTACGAGCAGTACTTC | CSVAGTGDYEQYF
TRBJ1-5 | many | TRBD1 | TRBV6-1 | TGTGCCAGCACCGAATACAGGGGAGGCAATCAGCCCCAGCATTTT | CASTEYRGGNQPQHF
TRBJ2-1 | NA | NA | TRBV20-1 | TGCAGTGCACCCGGGGGTACTACATACAATGAGCAGTTCTTC | CSAPGGTTYNEQFF
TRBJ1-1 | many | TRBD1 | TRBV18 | TGTGCCAGCTCACCTCAGACAGGGTACATGAACACTGAAGCTTTCTTT | CASSPQTGYMNTEAFF
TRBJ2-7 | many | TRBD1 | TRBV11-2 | TGTGCCAGCAGCTTAGGGGTACAGGGGGGCTACGAGCAGTACTTC | CASSLGVQGGYEQYF
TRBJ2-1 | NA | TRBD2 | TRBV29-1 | TGCAGCGTTGCTCCCGGGACTAGCGGTTACAATGAGCAGTTCTTC | CSVAPGTSGYNEQFF